The 11 T cell receptor beta chains reported below all come from one sample, sequenced in a study of OX40 agonist ivuxolimab in advanced cancers. Clones were read by immunoSEQ multiplex PCR, and TCRdb kept only the in-frame ones, dropping some. The sample consists of some 60,000 clones, approximately 89% of them appearing once. The sample was CD4+ or CD8+ T cells sorted from blood, taken in a trial of the OX40 agonist ivuxolimab. Receptors were obtained from an adult with an advanced solid tumor such as melanoma, head and neck, liver or kidney cancer.

This clone was counted only a few times. Other nucleotide sequences from this sample produce the same CDR3. The chain links TRBV28 to TRBJ1-5; no clear D. Per germline, CDR1 MDHEN and CDR2 SYDVKM. The CDR3 is made up of 14 amino acids. V lost 2 bases and J lost 5, with 10 bases in between. The CDR3 sequence: CASSLLDGHQPQHF. CDR3 DNA sequence: TGTGCCAGCAGTTTACTCGACGGGCATCAGCCCCAGCATTTT.

The genes are TRBV6-1 and TRBJ1-2, with 7 bases aligning to TRBD1. With V trimmed by 5 bases and J by 7 bases, 7 bases remained unmatched. The length of the CDR3 is 13 residues. The V gene's germline CDR1 is MNHNS and CDR2 SASEGT. CDR3 DNA: TGTGCCAGCAGTCCCCCGACAGGGACTGGCTACACCTTC. As protein: CASSPPTGTGYTF.

Comments on this clone: Relative to the germline gene, one junction end is altered; a read error may explain this. The chain links TRBV27 to TRBJ2-1; 10 bases are shared with TRBD1. This CDR3 comprises 14 residues. Germline CDR1 MNHEY, CDR2 SMNVEV (reference sequence). The CDR3 loop reads CVSRDRGTYNEQFF. The CDR3, as DNA: TGTGTCAGCAGGGACAGGGGCACCTACAATGAGCAGTTCTTC.

The chain joins TRBV9 to TRBJ2-3, with D maybe TRBD2 (6 bases). CDR1 SGDLS and CDR2 YYNGEE come from the germline V gene. The CDR3 contains 15 residues. Trimming cost V 0 bases and J 3 bases, with 11 bases left between them. The CDR3 region has the DNA TGTGCCAGCAGCGTAGCAGTGGGGGGTACAGATACGCAGTATTTT. Its translation is CASSVAVGGTDTQYF.

The chain is built from TRBV29-1 and TRBJ1-2, with 9 bases aligning to TRBD1. Germline loops: CDR1 SQVTM, CDR2 ANQGSEA. V lost 5 bases, J lost 7 bases, and 8 bases stayed unmatched. The CDR3 contains 13 residues. CDR3 DNA sequence: TGCAGCGTTCCGGGACAGGGTTTCGTTGGCTACACCTTC. Translated: CSVPGQGFVGYTF.

The rearrangement links TRBV10-3 to TRBJ2-2; D possibly corresponds to TRBD1 (5 bases). Trimming took 4 bases from V and 8 from J, leaving 11 bases between them. The CDR3 has 13 residues. The germline gives CDR1 ENHRY, CDR2 SYGVKD. The CDR3: CAISVQEQGELFF. CDR3 bases: TGTGCCATCAGTGTACAGGAGCAAGGGGAGCTGTTTTTT.

This sequence joins TRBV10-3 and TRBJ1-2, with a possible D match to TRBD1 (5 bases). Trimming shortened V by 11 bases and J by 8 bases, and 15 bases separated the two germline ends. The CDR3 runs 11 residues. Germline V lookup: CDR1 ENHRY, CDR2 SYGVKD. The CDR3 DNA is TGTGCCCACCGGGGGGAAGTAGGCTACACCTTC. Translation: CAHRGEVGYTF.

This rearrangement joins TRBV10-3 to TRBJ2-1, with 8 bases fitting TRBD1. This CDR3 is 15 amino acids long. V lost 4 bases and J lost 5; bases outside the gene matches: 7. Per the germline V gene, CDR1 is ENHRY and CDR2 is SYGVKD. This CDR3 is CAISADRVTNNEQFF. In nucleotides, the CDR3 is TGTGCCATCAGTGCGGACAGGGTAACGAACAATGAGCAGTTCTTC.

The CDR3 DNA is TGTGCCAGCCTCATCCCCGGGGTGTTTTTT. Encoded protein: CASLIPGVFF. The V call is TRBV2, the J call TRBJ1-4; D is unclear. Germline V gene lookup returns CDR1 SNHLY and CDR2 FYNNEI. This CDR3 is 10 amino acids long. With 8 bases removed from V and 15 bases from J, the gap between germline ends came to 13 bases.

The J gene is TRBJ2-3, the V gene TRBV11-2; a possible D gene is TRBD1 (5 bases). Germline loops: CDR1 SGHAT, CDR2 FQNNGV. V shed 4 bases and J shed 6 bases, with 17 bases lying between them. The CDR3 is made up of 15 amino acids. Here the CDR3 DNA reads TGTGCCAGCAGCTCTAGGACAACCCAGGCGGATACGCAGTATTTT. It encodes CASSSRTTQADTQYF.

The chain has TRBV5-1 and TRBJ2-3; perhaps TRBD1 as D (6 bases). Germline lookup yields CDR1 SGHRS and CDR2 YFSETQ. Trimming took 8 bases from V and 2 from J, leaving 15 bases between them. The CDR3 contains 14 residues. The DNA for the CDR3 is TGCGCCAGTCGGGATGTGGGGGCCACAGATACGCAGTATTTT. It yields the protein CASRDVGATDTQYF. Full variable domain (outside the CDR3, taken from reference TRBV5-1 and TRBJ2-3): KAGVTQTPRYLIKTRGQQVTLSCSPISGHRSVSWYQQTPGQGLQFLFEYFSETQRNKGNFPGRFSGRQFSNSRSEMNVSTLELGDSALYLCASRDVGATDTQYFGPGTRLTVL.